The 8 T cell receptor beta chains given below trace back to one sample, sequenced in a study of blood T cell repertoires in COVID-19. Assay used: immunoSEQ multiplex PCR; TCRdb lists only in-frame clones, some missing. Of around 390,000 clones in the sample, approximately 87% were seen once. Specimen: PBMCs or T cells enriched from blood (not recorded which). Receptor source: a woman aged 45-65 years who had recovered from COVID-19.

The V call is TRBV19, the J call TRBJ2-5, with D uncertain. V dropped 2 bases and J dropped 4 bases, with 14 bases sitting between them. The germline V gene has CDR1 LNHDA and CDR2 SQIVND (reference sequence). The length of the CDR3 is 15 residues. The CDR3 region is CASSIRFTVVETQYF. The CDR3 DNA is TGTGCCAGTAGTATACGTTTCACTGTGGTAGAGACCCAGTACTTC.

V and J are TRBV6-4 and TRBJ1-2; D unresolved. There are 15 residues in the CDR3. Germline V gives CDR1 MRHNA, CDR2 SNTAGT. V lost 0 bases, J lost 5 bases, and 13 bases lay in between. CDR3 in amino acids: CASSDSEPLAYGYTF. The CDR3 DNA sequence: TGTGCCAGCAGTGACTCAGAGCCCCTCGCGTATGGCTACACCTTC.

The chain has TRBV5-6 and TRBJ2-7; D might be TRBD2 (7 bases). Germline CDR1 is SGHDT and CDR2 is YYEEEE. The CDR3 has 14 residues. Trimming left V 4 bases short and J 3 bases short, with 14 bases between. CDR3 nucleotides: TGTGCCAGCAGCCCGGGGGGCCAGGTCTACGAGCAGTACTTC. Protein sequence: CASSPGGQVYEQYF.

Remarks on this clone: The sample holds other DNA sequences that translate to the same CDR3. This chain's CDR3 is CAISLGQGDYGYTF. The DNA of the CDR3 is TGTGCCATCAGCCTCGGACAGGGTGACTATGGCTACACCTTC. V and J are TRBV10-3 and TRBJ1-2; TRBD1 matches 8 bases. This CDR3 comprises 14 residues. V lost 6 bases, J lost 3 bases, and 6 bases stayed unmatched. Germline values: CDR1 ENHRY, CDR2 SYGVKD.

The chain combines TRBV7-9 with TRBJ2-1; D is perhaps TRBD2 (5 bases). V dropped 6 bases and J dropped 6 bases, with 12 bases sitting between them. This CDR3 is 13 amino acids long. CDR1 and CDR2 (germline): SEHNR, FQNEAQ (reference sequence). The CDR3 sequence is CASREVLANEQFF. The CDR3 nucleotides read TGTGCCAGCAGGGAAGTTCTAGCCAATGAGCAGTTCTTC.

CDR3 sequence: CASSQPRGGAEQFF. DNA for the CDR3: TGTGCCAGCAGCCAGCCCCGGGGGGGGGCTGAGCAGTTCTTC. The chain carries TRBV4-2 and TRBJ2-1; TRBD2 matches at 8 bases. CDR3 length equals 14 residues. Germline V gene sequence: CDR1 LGHNA, CDR2 YNFKEQ. After removal of 3 bases from V and 9 bases from J, the junction contained 7 bases not matched to a gene.

The V call is TRBV13, the J call TRBJ1-4; 10 bases fit TRBD1. The junction had 15 bases not matched to a gene; V was cut back by 4 bases and J by 7 bases. This CDR3 has 18 amino acids. Looked up from germline, CDR1 is PRHDT and CDR2 is FYEKMQ (reference sequence). The CDR3 nucleotides read TGTGCCAGCAGCTCAATGCCCTCAGTTTGGGACAGGGGTGAAAAACTGTTTTTT. It is translated as CASSSMPSVWDRGEKLFF.

The chain employs TRBV23-1 and TRBJ1-2, with D possibly TRBD1 on 5 matching bases. TRBV23-1 is designated an ORF whose function remains uncertain. V lost 3 bases, J lost 4 bases, and 12 bases lay in between. CDR3 size: 14 residues. CDR3 sequence (DNA): TGCGCCAGCAGTCATCAGGGTCTGTTCTATGGCTACACCTTC. Its protein is CASSHQGLFYGYTF.